This T cell receptor (beta chain) was sequenced for a study of OX40 agonist ivuxolimab in advanced cancers. Findings of the study overall: Among T cells, CD8+ cells averaged more expanded clones than CD4+ cells. Partial responders receiving 0.1-3.0 mg/kg showed among the lowest clonal expansion.

Turning to this clone: As yet, its antigen is unknown.

This CDR3 has 16 residues. Germline assignment: CDR1 LNHDA and CDR2 SQIVND (reference sequence). Losses at the gene ends were 8 bases for V and 7 bases for J; bases not matched to a gene: 12. Produced via immunoSEQ multiplex PCR; TCRdb's table is partial and in-frame only. This table holds roughly 100,000 clones, 85% to 90% found once. The sequence was collected from an adult with an advanced solid tumor such as melanoma, head and neck, liver or kidney cancer. The sample in question was CD4+ or CD8+ T cells sorted from blood, obtained in a trial of the OX40 agonist ivuxolimab. The V gene is TRBV19, the J gene TRBJ2-2, with 11 bases that match TRBD2. In nucleotides, the CDR3 is TGTGCCAGTCGCGGGACTAGCGGTATTAGGGGCGGGGAGCTGTTTTTT. Its translation is CASRGTSGIRGGELFF.